This record covers a single TCR beta chain. No antigen is known for it. No per-base quality is available; no much larger clone lies one base away. These data originate in a study of blood T cell repertoires in COVID-19 (TCRdb year 2020). As for the study more broadly: Samples covering the acute and convalescent phases of COVID-19 were provided by collaborators in the United States, Italy and Spain. The prospective study material was composed of cDNA or gDNA derived from T cells, B-cell-depleted T cells, or PBMCs. Where HLA class I and class II types were available, the types were taken from metadata supplied by the sample provider, not from assay-based typing. The repertoires were released in a freely available public database intended as a resource for research on the immune response to SARS-CoV-2. A de-identified subject ID, COVID-19 status, age in years and sex were almost always included in the sample metadata. Samples came from the ongoing ImmuneRACE study (first 160 participants) plus 1,254 subjects from 6 global collaborators. The dataset comprised deeply sampled blood TCRbeta repertoires from subjects exposed to, actively infected with, or recovered from COVID-19. General findings and caveats noted by the study authors: The quantity of clinical and demographic metadata differed by source and by participant and was supplied without curation.

In Seattle, one collaborating source enrolled patients while the infection was active and tracked those patients longitudinally over the course of disease. Each collaborating institution followed its own protocols to collect whole blood in K2EDTA tubes. For TCRbeta analysis, collaborators shipped samples in one of three forms: frozen whole blood, isolated PBMCs, or DNA extracted from either of those sample types. The immunoSEQ Assay, a bias-controlled multiplex PCR, was used to amplify TCRbeta CDR3 regions from genomic DNA. Per the source publication's procedure: Nucleated cell counts per sample were estimated from amplification of reference gene primers within the assay. To quantify the absolute abundance of each unique TCRbeta CDR3 rearrangement, sequence reads were collapsed and filtered. For each sample, productive Simpson clonality was calculated by taking the square root of Simpson's diversity index across productive rearrangements. The immuneACCESS repertoire file appears here via TCRdb, limited to in-frame rearrangements. These files lack a portion of the clones; in checked studies, under half of the deficit traces to unresolved V genes, and the cause of the others is not known. V and J calls plus clone size are reproduced from that table; the DNA served to infer D and trimming. A total of more than 200,000 clones appear in this sample, around 84% of them only once. The ten largest clones add up to 11% of the sample.

The junction shows trimming of 1 base on V and 7 bases on J, and the gene matches do not reach 14 bases of it. From the germline V gene, CDR1 is SGHVS and CDR2 is FNYEAQ. The CDR3 starts with the cysteine, ends with the phenylalanine, and has 17 residues. CDR3 DNA is the only sequence kept; it has 51 bases, read in frame from the first base. This receptor was taken from a man in his fifties with COVID-19, enrolled during active disease. This sequence uses TRBV7-6 and TRBJ2-7; TRBD2 lines up with 9 middle nucleotides. Sequences were obtained from peripheral blood. The DNA sequence is given as TGTGCCAGCAGCTTAGGGGCGGGAGGGCTCAGAGCGGGGGAGCAGTACTTC. Its amino acids are CASSLGAGGLRAGEQYF.